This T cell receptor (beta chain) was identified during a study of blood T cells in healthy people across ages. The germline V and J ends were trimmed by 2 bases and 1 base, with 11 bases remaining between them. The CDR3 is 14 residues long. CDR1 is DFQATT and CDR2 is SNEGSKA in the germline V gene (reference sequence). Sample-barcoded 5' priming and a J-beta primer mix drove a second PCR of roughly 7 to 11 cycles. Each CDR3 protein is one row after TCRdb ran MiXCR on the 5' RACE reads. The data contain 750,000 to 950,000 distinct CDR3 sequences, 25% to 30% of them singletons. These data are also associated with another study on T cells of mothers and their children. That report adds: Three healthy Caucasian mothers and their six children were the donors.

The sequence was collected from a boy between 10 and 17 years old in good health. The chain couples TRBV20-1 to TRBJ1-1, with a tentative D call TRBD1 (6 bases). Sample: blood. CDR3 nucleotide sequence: TGCAGTGCTAGAAAGGACAGTACGAACACTGAAGCTTTCTTT. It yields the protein CSARKDSTNTEAFF.